This T cell receptor (beta chain) was obtained from a study of blood T cell repertoires in COVID-19. Study-wide context: There were acute and convalescent COVID-19 samples, and they came from the United States, Italy and Spain. Sources were T cells, B-cell-depleted T cells, or PBMCs; the material itself was cDNA or gDNA.

Data came from immunoSEQ multiplex PCR; TCRdb stores just in-frame clones and leaves some out. The sample lists 180,000 or so clones; around 86% were seen once. This CDR3 has 14 amino acids. V dropped 1 base and J dropped 8; count of bases not matched to a gene: 8. Germline CDR1 SGHKS, CDR2 YYEKEE (reference sequence). This TCR derives from a man between 70 and 80 years old with acute or convalescent COVID-19. The chain employs TRBV5-5 and TRBJ1-2; 7 bases align to TRBD1. Sequenced material: peripheral blood. The CDR3 DNA is TGTGCCAGCAGCTTGCAGGGGGGCCCGGGGGGCTACACCTTC. This sequence encodes CASSLQGGPGGYTF.